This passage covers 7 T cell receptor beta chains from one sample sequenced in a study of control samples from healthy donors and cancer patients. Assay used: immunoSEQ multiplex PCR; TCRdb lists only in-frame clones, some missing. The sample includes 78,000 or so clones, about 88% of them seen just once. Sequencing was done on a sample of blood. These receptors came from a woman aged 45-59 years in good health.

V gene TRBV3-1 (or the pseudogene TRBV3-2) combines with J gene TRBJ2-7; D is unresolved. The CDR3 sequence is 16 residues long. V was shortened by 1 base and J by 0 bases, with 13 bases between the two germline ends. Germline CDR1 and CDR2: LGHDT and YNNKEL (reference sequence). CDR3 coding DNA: TGTGCCAGCAGCCAAGTGAGCGCCTCGAGCTCCTACGAGCAGTACTTC. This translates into CASSQVSASSSYEQYF.

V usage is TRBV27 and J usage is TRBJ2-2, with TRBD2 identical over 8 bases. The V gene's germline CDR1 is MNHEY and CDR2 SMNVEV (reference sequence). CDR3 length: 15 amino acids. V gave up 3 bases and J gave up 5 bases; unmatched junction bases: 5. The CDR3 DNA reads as TGTGCCAGCAGTTTCCCAGCGGGAGAGACCGGGGAGCTGTTTTTT. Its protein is CASSFPAGETGELFF.

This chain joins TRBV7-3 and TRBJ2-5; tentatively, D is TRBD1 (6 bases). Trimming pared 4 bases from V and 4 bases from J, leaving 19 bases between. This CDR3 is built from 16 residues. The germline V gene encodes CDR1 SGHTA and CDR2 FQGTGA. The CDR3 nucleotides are TGTGCCAGCAGCTCTAAACCCAGGGGAGTAGGAGAGACCCAGTACTTC. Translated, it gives CASSSKPRGVGETQYF.

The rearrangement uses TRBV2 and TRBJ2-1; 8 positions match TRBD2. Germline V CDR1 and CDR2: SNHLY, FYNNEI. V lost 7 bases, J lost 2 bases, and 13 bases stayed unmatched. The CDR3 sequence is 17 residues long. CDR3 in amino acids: CASTTLADLRTYNEQFF. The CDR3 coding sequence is TGTGCCAGCACCACACTAGCGGATCTACGCACCTACAATGAGCAGTTCTTC. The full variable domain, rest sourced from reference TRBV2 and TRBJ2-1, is EPEVTQTPSHQVTQMGQEVILRCVPISNHLYFYWYRQILGQKVEFLVSFYNNEISEKSEIFDDQFSVERPDGSNFTLKIRSTKLEDSAMYFCASTTLADLRTYNEQFFGPGTRLTVL.

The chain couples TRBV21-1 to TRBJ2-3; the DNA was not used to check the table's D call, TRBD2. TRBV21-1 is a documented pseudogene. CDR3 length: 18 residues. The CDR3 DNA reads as TGTGCCAGCAGCAAAGCAAAGCGGCTACCAAACACAATAAATACGCAGTATTTT. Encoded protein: CASSKAKRLPNTINTQYF.

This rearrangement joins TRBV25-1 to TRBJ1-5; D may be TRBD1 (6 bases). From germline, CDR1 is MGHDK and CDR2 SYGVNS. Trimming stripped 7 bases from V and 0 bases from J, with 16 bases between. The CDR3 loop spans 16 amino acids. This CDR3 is CASNKLRGGSNQPQHF. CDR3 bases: TGTGCCAGCAATAAATTGAGGGGGGGTAGCAATCAGCCCCAGCATTTT. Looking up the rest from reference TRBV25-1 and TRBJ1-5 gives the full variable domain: EADIYQTPRYLVIGTGKKITLECSQTMGHDKMYWYQQDPGMELHLIHYSYGVNSTEKGDLSSESTVSRIRTEHFPLTLESARPSHTSQYLCASNKLRGGSNQPQHFGDGTRLSIL.

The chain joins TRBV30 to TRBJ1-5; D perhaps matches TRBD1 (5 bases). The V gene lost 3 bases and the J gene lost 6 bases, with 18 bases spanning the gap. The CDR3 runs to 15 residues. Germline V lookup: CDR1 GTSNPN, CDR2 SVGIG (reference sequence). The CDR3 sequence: CAWSRGAGDGQPQHF. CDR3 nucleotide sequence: TGTGCCTGGAGCCGAGGGGCGGGGGATGGTCAGCCCCAGCATTTT. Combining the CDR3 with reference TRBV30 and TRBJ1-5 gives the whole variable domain SQTIHQWPATLVQPVGSPLSLECTVEGTSNPNLYWYRQAAGRGLQLLFYSVGIGQISSEVPQNLSASRPQDRQFILSSKKLLLSDSGFYLCAWSRGAGDGQPQHFGDGTRLSIL.